One sample yielded the 15 T cell receptor beta chains listed below, sequenced in a study of T-cell memory formation after mild COVID-19. TCRdb ran MiXCR on the 5' RACE reads and lists one entry per CDR3 protein. This sample carries 200,000 to 300,000 distinct CDR3 sequences, roughly a tenth of them seen once, and the ten largest clones take around 23%. The source material was PBMCs or a T cell subset sorted from them (not recorded which). These receptors were obtained from a man aged 18 to 29 who had mild COVID-19 (a few samples of this study predate the infection). Cell type and time point are not known.

This clonotype was found a few times. The chain uses TRBV5-1 and TRBJ2-5; D could derive from TRBD1 or TRBD2 (5 bases each). V was shortened by 6 bases and J by 2 bases, with 20 bases between the two germline ends. The V gene's germline CDR1 is SGHRS and CDR2 YFSETQ. The CDR3 is 16 amino acids. In nucleotides, the CDR3 is TGCGCCAGCACCTCGGGGCCCAGCAGGCGACAAGAGACCCAGTACTTC. Its protein product is CASTSGPSRRQETQYF.

CDR3 sequence (DNA): TGTGCCAGCAGCGCCTCCGGGACAGGGTGGGGTGGCTACACCTTC. Translating it yields CASSASGTGWGGYTF. The rearrangement joins TRBV9 to TRBJ1-2; 9 nucleotides line up with TRBD1. Losses at the gene ends were 3 bases for V and 7 bases for J; bases not matched to a gene: 10. Looked up from germline, CDR1 is SGDLS and CDR2 is YYNGEE. This CDR3 region has 15 residues.

Only a few counts were recorded for this clonotype. The gene calls are TRBV10-3 and TRBJ2-4, with D possibly matching TRBD2 (5 bases). The CDR3 covers 14 residues. Per germline, CDR1 ENHRY and CDR2 SYGVKD. V was pared by 3 bases and J by 7 bases, with 13 bases between. CDR3 sequence reads: CAISDGGSGNIQYF. Here the CDR3 DNA reads TGTGCCATCAGTGATGGAGGCTCGGGGAACATTCAGTACTTC.

The rearrangement joins TRBV7-2 to TRBJ2-2; 10 positions match TRBD1. V trimming: 5 bases; J trimming: 6 bases; junction bases outside the gene matches: 6. This CDR3 is built from 15 residues. Germline V gene lookup returns CDR1 SGHTA and CDR2 FQGNSA. Here the CDR3 DNA reads TGTGCCAGCAGCCGCGGACAGGGGGAATCCGGGGAGCTGTTTTTT. Its translation is CASSRGQGESGELFF. The entire variable domain, with the rest obtained from reference TRBV7-2 and TRBJ2-2, is as follows: GAGVSQSPSNKVTEKGKDVELRCDPISGHTALYWYRQSLGQGLEFLIYFQGNSAPDKSGLPSDRFSAERTGGSVSTLTIQRTQQEDSAVYLCASSRGQGESGELFFGEGSRLTVL.

In this sample, this clonotype turned up a few times. J is TRBJ1-2 and V is TRBV5-6; no definite D call. CDR1 SGHDT and CDR2 YYEEEE come from the germline V gene. This CDR3 is 14 amino acids long. Trimming left V 6 bases short and J 4 bases short, with 16 bases between. CDR3 sequence reads: CASTPLRAGYGYTF. The CDR3 DNA sequence: TGTGCCAGCACCCCCTTGAGGGCCGGCTATGGCTACACCTTC.

This clonotype was seen at least ten times. The CDR3 DNA is TGTGCCAGCAGCTTCGACAGGGATAGTGGCTACACCTTC. Encoded protein: CASSFDRDSGYTF. The chain carries TRBV7-3 and TRBJ1-2; 7 nucleotides align to TRBD1. Trimming cost V 3 bases and J 7 bases; bases outside gene matches: 5. Germline values: CDR1 SGHTA, CDR2 FQGTGA. This CDR3 spans 13 amino acids.

The rearrangement uses TRBV6-4 and TRBJ1-2; 7 bases match TRBD1. The CDR3 has 14 residues. CDR1 and CDR2 (germline): MRHNA, SNTAGT. The junction had 6 bases not matched to a gene; V was cut back by 7 bases and J by 1 base. Written as DNA, the CDR3 is TGTGCCAGCACTCCGACAGGGAGTAACTATGGCTACACCTTC. Its protein is CASTPTGSNYGYTF.

This clonotype appeared a few times. The chain combines TRBV5-1 with TRBJ2-1, with D perhaps matching TRBD2 (5 bases). The V end lost 5 bases, the J end lost 6 bases, and 15 bases lay between the germline ends. The CDR3 runs 14 residues. Germline CDR1 reads SGHRS; CDR2 reads YFSETQ. The CDR3 loop reads CASSSTRTSNEQFF. In nucleotides, the CDR3 is TGCGCCAGCAGTTCCACTAGAACGTCCAATGAGCAGTTCTTC.

This clonotype came up a few times. The J gene is TRBJ2-7, the V gene TRBV6-5; 7 bases are shared with TRBD1. J was trimmed by 6 bases and V by 7 bases; bases with no gene match: 6. The CDR3 covers 12 residues. Germline V gene data show CDR1 as MNHEY and CDR2 as SVGAGI. CDR3 in DNA: TGTGCCAGCACAATGTCAGGGGGCGAGCAGTACTTC. Its protein product is CASTMSGGEQYF.

J is TRBJ1-2 and V is TRBV4-1; perhaps TRBD1 as D (6 bases). CDR3 length equals 19 residues. Germline loops: CDR1 MGHRA, CDR2 YSYEKL. Trimming shortened V by 2 bases and J by 3 bases, and 25 bases separated the two germline ends. CDR3 loop: CASSQMLHQPRQAYYGYTF. DNA of the CDR3: TGCGCCAGCAGCCAAATGCTCCATCAGCCGAGACAGGCCTACTATGGCTACACCTTC.

This clonotype appeared a few times. The chain is built from TRBV7-8 and TRBJ2-3; tentatively, D is TRBD2 (7 bases). V was cut by 3 bases and J by 5 bases, with 15 bases left in between. Per germline, CDR1 SGHVS and CDR2 FQNEAQ. This CDR3 has 15 residues. The CDR3 loop reads CASSFPRGAGDTQYF. CDR3 bases: TGTGCCAGCAGCTTCCCCCGGGGGGCAGGAGATACGCAGTATTTT.

The genes are TRBV6-2 or TRBV6-3 and TRBJ1-2; the D is unclear. The germline gives CDR1 MNHEY, CDR2 SVGEGT. This CDR3 comprises 15 residues. Trimming removed 0 bases at V and 4 bases at J, with 12 bases between. CDR3 region: CASSYSSSPSYGYTF. CDR3 nucleotides: TGTGCCAGCAGTTACTCAAGCAGCCCATCCTATGGCTACACCTTC.

This clonotype has more than one count but fewer than ten. CDR3 nucleotide sequence: TGTGCCAGCAGTGAATTTGGGGGGACAGGGGGCTGGAACACTGAAGCTTTCTTT. Translated: CASSEFGGTGGWNTEAFF. V usage is TRBV25-1 and J usage is TRBJ1-1; 12 bases fit TRBD1. The CDR3 length is 18 residues. The V gene's germline CDR1 is MGHDK and CDR2 SYGVNS. The trim removed 1 base at V and 1 base at J, leaving 7 bases unmatched. The entire variable domain, with the rest obtained from reference TRBV25-1 and TRBJ1-1, is as follows: EADIYQTPRYLVIGTGKKITLECSQTMGHDKMYWYQQDPGMELHLIHYSYGVNSTEKGDLSSESTVSRIRTEHFPLTLESARPSHTSQYLCASSEFGGTGGWNTEAFFGQGTRLTVV.

The chain employs TRBV12-3 or TRBV12-4 and TRBJ1-2, with D unclear. V was clipped by 5 bases and J by 4 bases, with 8 bases between them. The CDR3 has 12 amino acids. DNA for the CDR3: TGTGCCAGCAGTAGGAGCTTCTATGGCTACACCTTC. This sequence encodes CASSRSFYGYTF.

This clonotype was seen a handful of times. V and J are TRBV20-1 and TRBJ2-3; tentative D call: TRBD2 (7 bases). The ends were cut back, 6 bases at V and 6 bases at J, with 10 bases in the middle. Per germline, CDR1 DFQATT and CDR2 SNEGSKA (reference sequence). CDR3 size: 11 residues. In DNA, the CDR3 is TGCAGTGCGGGAGGGGGGGATACGCAGTATTTT. This encodes CSAGGGDTQYF.